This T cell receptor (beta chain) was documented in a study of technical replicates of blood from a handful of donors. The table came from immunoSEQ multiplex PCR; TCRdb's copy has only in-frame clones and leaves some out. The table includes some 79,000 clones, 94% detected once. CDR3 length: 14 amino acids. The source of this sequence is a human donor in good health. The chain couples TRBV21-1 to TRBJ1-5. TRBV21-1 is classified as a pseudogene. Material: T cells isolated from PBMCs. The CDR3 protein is CASSKGGSYQPQHF. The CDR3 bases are TGTGCCAGCAGCAAAGGCGGCAGCTATCAGCCCCAGCATTTT.